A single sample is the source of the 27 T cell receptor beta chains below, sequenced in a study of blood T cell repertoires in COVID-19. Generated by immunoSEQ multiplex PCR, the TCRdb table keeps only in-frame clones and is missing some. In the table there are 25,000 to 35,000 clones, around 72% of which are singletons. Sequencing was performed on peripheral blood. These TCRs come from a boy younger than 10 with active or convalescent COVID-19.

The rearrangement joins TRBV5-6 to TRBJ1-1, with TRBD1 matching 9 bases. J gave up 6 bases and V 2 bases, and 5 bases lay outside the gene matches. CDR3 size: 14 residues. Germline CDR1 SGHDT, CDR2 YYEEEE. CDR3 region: CASSFPTGGSEAFF. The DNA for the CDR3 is TGTGCCAGCAGCTTCCCGACAGGGGGATCTGAAGCTTTCTTT.

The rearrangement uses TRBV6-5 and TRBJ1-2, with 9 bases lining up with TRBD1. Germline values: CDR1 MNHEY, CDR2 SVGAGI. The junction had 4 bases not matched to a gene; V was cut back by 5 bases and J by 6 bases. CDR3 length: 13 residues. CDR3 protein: CASSTGQGHGYTF. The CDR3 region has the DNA TGTGCCAGCAGTACGGGACAGGGCCATGGCTACACCTTC.

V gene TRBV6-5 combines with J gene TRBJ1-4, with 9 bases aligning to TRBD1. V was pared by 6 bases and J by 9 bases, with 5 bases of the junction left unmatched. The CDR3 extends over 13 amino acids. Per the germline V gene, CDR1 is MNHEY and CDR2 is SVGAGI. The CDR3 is CASRGDRDKKLFF. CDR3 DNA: TGTGCCAGCAGGGGGGACAGGGATAAAAAACTGTTTTTT.

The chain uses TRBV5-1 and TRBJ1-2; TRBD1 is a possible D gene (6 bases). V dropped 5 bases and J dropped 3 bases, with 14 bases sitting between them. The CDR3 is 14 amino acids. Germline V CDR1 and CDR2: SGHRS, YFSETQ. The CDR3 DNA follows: TGCGCCAGCAGTGCCCGGACAGCACACTATGGCTACACCTTC. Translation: CASSARTAHYGYTF.

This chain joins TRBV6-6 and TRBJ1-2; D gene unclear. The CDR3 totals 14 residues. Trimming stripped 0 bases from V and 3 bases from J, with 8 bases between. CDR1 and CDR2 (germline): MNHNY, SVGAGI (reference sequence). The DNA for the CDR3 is TGTGCCAGCAGTTACTCTGCCGGGGACTATGGCTACACCTTC. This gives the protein CASSYSAGDYGYTF.

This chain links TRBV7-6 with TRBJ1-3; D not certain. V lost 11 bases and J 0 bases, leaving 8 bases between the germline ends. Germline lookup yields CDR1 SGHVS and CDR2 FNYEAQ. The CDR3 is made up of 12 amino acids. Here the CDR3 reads CAGGRSGNTIYF. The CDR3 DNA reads TGTGCCGGTGGGCGCTCTGGAAACACCATATATTTT.

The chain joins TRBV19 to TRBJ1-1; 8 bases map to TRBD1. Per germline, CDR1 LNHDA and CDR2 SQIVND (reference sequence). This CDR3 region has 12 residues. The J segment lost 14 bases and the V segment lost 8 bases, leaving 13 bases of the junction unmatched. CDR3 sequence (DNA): TGTGCCAGTCGCCGACAGGGGTGGTTCAGCTTCTTT. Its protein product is CASRRQGWFSFF.

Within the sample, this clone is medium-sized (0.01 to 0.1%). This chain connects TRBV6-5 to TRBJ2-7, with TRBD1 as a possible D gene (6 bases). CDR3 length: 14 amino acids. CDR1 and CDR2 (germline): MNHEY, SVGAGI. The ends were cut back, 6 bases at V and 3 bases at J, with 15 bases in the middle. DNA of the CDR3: TGTGCCAGCAGCCGACAGGCCCGCAACTACGAGCAGTACTTC. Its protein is CASSRQARNYEQYF.

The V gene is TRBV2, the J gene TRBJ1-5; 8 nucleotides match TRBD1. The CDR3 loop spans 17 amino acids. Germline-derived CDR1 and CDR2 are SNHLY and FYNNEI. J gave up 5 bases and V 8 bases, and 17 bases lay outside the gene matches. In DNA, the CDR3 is TGTGCCAGCCGTCTGGAAGGACAGGGTATCCTGCATCAGCCCCAGCATTTT. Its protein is CASRLEGQGILHQPQHF.

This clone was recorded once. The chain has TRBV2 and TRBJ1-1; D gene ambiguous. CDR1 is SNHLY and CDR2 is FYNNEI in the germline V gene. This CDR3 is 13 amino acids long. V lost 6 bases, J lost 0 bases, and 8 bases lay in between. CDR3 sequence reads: CASSARLNTEAFF. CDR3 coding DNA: TGTGCCAGCAGCGCCAGATTGAACACTGAAGCTTTCTTT.

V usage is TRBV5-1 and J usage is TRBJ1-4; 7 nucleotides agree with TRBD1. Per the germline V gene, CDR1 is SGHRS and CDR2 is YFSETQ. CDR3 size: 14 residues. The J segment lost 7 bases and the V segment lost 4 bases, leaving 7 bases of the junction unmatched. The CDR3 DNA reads TGCGCCAGCAGCACGACAGGGATGAGTGAAAAACTGTTTTTT. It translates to CASSTTGMSEKLFF.

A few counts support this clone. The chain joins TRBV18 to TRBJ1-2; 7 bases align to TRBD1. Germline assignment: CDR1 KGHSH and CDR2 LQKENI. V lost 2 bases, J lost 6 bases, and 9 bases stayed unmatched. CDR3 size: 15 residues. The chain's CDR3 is CASSPIQGRVDGYTF. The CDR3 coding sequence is TGTGCCAGCTCACCAATACAGGGGAGAGTGGATGGCTACACCTTC.

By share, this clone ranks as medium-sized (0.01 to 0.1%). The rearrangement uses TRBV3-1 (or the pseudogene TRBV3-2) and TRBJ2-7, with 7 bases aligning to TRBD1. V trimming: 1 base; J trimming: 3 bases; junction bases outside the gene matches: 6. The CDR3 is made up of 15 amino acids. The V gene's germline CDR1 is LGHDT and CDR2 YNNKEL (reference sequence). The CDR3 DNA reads TGTGCCAGCAGCCAAGGAGTGACAGGGATCTACGAGCAGTACTTC. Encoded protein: CASSQGVTGIYEQYF.

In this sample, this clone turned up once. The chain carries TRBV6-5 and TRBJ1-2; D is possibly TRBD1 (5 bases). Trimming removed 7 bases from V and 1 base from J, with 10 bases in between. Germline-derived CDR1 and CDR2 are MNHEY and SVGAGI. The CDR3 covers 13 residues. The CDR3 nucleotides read TGTGCCAGCACCTCTCAGGGTAACTATGGCTACACCTTC. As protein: CASTSQGNYGYTF.

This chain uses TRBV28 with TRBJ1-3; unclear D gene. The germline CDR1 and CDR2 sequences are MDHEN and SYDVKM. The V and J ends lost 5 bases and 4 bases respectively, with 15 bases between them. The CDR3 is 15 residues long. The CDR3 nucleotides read TGTGCCAGCAGTCCCGCAACAGCTCTCGGAAACACCATATATTTT. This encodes CASSPATALGNTIYF.

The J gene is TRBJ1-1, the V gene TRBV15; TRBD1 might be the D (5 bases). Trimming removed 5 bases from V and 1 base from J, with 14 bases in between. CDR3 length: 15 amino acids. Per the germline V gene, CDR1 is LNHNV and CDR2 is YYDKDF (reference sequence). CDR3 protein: CATSPAGGSNTEAFF. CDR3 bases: TGTGCCACCAGCCCTGCCGGGGGATCGAACACTGAAGCTTTCTTT.

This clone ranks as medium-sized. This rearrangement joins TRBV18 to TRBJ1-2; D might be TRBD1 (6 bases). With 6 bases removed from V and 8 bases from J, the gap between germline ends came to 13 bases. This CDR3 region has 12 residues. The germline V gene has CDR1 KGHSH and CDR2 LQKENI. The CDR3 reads CASSLSRGGYTF. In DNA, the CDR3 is TGTGCCAGCTCCCTTAGCAGGGGCGGCTACACCTTC.

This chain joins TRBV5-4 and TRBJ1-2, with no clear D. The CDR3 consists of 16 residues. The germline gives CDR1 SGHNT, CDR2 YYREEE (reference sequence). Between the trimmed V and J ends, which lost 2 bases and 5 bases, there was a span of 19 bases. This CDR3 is CASSFPLTGQRYGYTF. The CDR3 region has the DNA TGTGCCAGCAGCTTTCCCCTCACGGGTCAGCGATATGGCTACACCTTC.

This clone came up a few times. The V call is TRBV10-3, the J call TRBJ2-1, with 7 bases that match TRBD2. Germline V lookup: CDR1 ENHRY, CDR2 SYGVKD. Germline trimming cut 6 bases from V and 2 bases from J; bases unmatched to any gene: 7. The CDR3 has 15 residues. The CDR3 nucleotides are TGTGCCATCAGCCAGACTAGCTCGGCCTACAATGAGCAGTTCTTC. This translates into CAISQTSSAYNEQFF.

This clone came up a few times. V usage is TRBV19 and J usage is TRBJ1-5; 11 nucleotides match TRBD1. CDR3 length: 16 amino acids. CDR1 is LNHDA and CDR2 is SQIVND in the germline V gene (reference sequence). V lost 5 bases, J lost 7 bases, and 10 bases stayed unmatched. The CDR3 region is CASSPRTGGAGQPQHF. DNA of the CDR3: TGTGCCAGTAGTCCTCGGACAGGGGGCGCGGGGCAGCCCCAGCATTTT.

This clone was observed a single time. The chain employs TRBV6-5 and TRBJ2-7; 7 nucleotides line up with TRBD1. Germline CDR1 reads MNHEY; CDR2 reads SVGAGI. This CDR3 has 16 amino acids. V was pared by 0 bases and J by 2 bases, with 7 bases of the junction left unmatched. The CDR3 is CASSYSSAGGTYEQYF. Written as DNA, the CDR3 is TGTGCCAGCAGTTACTCTTCGGCAGGGGGTACCTACGAGCAGTACTTC.

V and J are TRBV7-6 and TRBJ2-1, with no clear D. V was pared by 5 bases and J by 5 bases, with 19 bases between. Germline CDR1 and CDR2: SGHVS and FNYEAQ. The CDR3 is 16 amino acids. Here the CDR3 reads CASSHLGSLRNNEQFF. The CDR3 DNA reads TGTGCCAGCAGCCACCTAGGATCCTTGAGAAACAATGAGCAGTTCTTC.

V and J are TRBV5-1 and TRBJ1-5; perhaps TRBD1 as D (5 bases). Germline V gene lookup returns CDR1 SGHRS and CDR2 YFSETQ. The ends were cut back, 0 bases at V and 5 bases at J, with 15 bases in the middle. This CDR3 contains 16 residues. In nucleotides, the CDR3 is TGCGCCAGCAGCTTGGGGCCGACAGATCCCCATCAGCCCCAGCATTTT. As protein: CASSLGPTDPHQPQHF.

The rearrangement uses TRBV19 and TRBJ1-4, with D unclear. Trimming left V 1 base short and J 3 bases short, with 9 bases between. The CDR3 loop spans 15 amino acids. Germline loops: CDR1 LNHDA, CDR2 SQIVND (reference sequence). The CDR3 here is CASSIGGRANEKLFF. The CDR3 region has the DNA TGTGCCAGTAGTATAGGAGGGCGCGCTAATGAAAAACTGTTTTTT.

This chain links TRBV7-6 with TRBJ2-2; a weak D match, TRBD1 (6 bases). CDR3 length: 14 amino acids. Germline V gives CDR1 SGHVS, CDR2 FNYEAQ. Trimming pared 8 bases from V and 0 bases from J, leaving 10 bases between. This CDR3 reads CASLGHPNTGELFF. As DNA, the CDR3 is TGTGCCAGCTTGGGACATCCGAACACCGGGGAGCTGTTTTTT. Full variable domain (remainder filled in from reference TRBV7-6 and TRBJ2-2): GAGVSQSPRYKVTKRGQDVALRCDPISGHVSLYWYRQALGQGPEFLTYFNYEAQQDKSGLPNDRFSAERPEGSISTLTIQRTEQRDSAMYRCASLGHPNTGELFFGEGSRLTVL.

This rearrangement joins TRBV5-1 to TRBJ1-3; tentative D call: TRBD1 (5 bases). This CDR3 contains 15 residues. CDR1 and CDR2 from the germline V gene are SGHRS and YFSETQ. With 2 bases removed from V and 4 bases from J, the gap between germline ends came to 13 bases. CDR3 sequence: CASSFFREAGNTIYF. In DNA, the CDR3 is TGCGCCAGCAGCTTTTTCAGGGAGGCAGGAAACACCATATATTTT.

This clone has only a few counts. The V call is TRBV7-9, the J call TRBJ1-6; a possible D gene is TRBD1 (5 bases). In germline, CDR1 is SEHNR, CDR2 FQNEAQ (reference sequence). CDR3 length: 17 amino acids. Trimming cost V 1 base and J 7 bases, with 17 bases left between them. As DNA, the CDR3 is TGTGCCAGCAGCTTAGGAAAGGGGAACAGGCTGAATTCACCCCTCCACTTT. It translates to CASSLGKGNRLNSPLHF.